The 8 T cell receptor beta chains reported below all come from one sample, sequenced in a study of blood T cell repertoires in COVID-19. Assay used: immunoSEQ multiplex PCR; TCRdb lists only in-frame clones, some missing. The data show around 50,000 clones, almost 80% seen once. The sample was PBMCs or T cells enriched from blood (not recorded which). Receptor source: a woman in her forties or fifties with acute COVID-19.

The V call is TRBV19, the J call TRBJ1-1, with 7 bases matching TRBD1. Trimming at V came to 5 bases and at J to 1 base, leaving 7 bases not matched to a gene. The CDR3 spans 15 residues. Germline V gene sequence: CDR1 LNHDA, CDR2 SQIVND (reference sequence). CDR3 DNA sequence: TGTGCCAGTAGTCCACAGGGGTATACGAACACTGAAGCTTTCTTT. Amino acid sequence: CASSPQGYTNTEAFF.

The chain has TRBV11-2 and TRBJ2-3; 7 bases align to TRBD2. Germline V gene lookup returns CDR1 SGHAT and CDR2 FQNNGV. The CDR3 totals 17 residues. The J segment lost 2 bases and the V segment lost 5 bases, leaving 13 bases of the junction unmatched. The CDR3 spells CASSNGLVGISTDTQYF. DNA of the CDR3: TGTGCCAGCAGCAACGGACTAGTCGGTATTTCCACAGATACGCAGTATTTT.

The rearrangement joins TRBV18 to TRBJ1-3; D is unresolved. The CDR3 totals 16 residues. V was shortened by 4 bases and J by 2 bases, with 15 bases between the two germline ends. The germline CDR1 and CDR2 sequences are KGHSH and LQKENI. CDR3 DNA sequence: TGTGCCAGCTCACAGCCGAGAGGGTTGACTGGAAACACCATATATTTT. As protein: CASSQPRGLTGNTIYF.

V is TRBV3-1 (or the pseudogene TRBV3-2) and J is TRBJ1-3; TRBD1 might be the D (5 bases). Germline CDR1 and CDR2: LGHDT and YNNKEL (reference sequence). The germline V and J ends were trimmed by 3 bases and 0 bases, with 9 bases remaining between them. The CDR3 totals 15 residues. The CDR3, as DNA: TGTGCCAGCAGCCAGACAGCCCTCTCTGGAAACACCATATATTTT. Translation: CASSQTALSGNTIYF.

The rearrangement links TRBV10-3 to TRBJ2-5; a weak D match, TRBD2 (7 bases). Germline CDR1 reads ENHRY; CDR2 reads SYGVKD. The CDR3 contains 14 residues. Trimming removed 8 bases at V and 3 bases at J, with 16 bases between. This chain's CDR3 is CAIVPGGGEETQYF. DNA for the CDR3: TGTGCCATCGTCCCGGGGGGCGGGGAAGAGACCCAGTACTTC.

This clone appeared a single time. The chain has TRBV28 and TRBJ1-3; D is perhaps TRBD1 (5 bases). The V and J ends lost 9 bases and 5 bases respectively, with 17 bases between them. From germline, CDR1 is MDHEN and CDR2 SYDVKM. CDR3 size: 14 residues. CDR3 sequence (DNA): TGTGCCAGTAGCCCGGGGGAACACAGAAACACCATATATTTT. Protein sequence: CASSPGEHRNTIYF.

The gene calls are TRBV5-1 and TRBJ1-1, with 10 bases matching TRBD1. Germline V gives CDR1 SGHRS, CDR2 YFSETQ. The CDR3 loop spans 15 amino acids. The J segment lost 6 bases and the V segment lost 3 bases, leaving 8 bases of the junction unmatched. In DNA, the CDR3 is TGCGCCAGCAGCTCGGGACAGGGGAGGTTGGCTGAAGCTTTCTTT. Protein sequence: CASSSGQGRLAEAFF.

This sequence joins TRBV2 and TRBJ1-5, with 9 bases fitting TRBD1. Per the germline V gene, CDR1 is SNHLY and CDR2 is FYNNEI. Trimming removed 5 bases from V and 4 bases from J; junction bases left unmatched: 3. The CDR3 contains 14 residues. The CDR3 DNA follows: TGTGCCAGCAGTCGTGGGACAGGGAATCAGCCCCAGCATTTT. As protein: CASSRGTGNQPQHF.